This TCR beta chain appears in the sequencing data of a study of T-cell reconstitution after alpha-beta-depleted transplantation in children. About this clonotype itself: Its antigen is as yet unknown.

Germline CDR1 is SGHKS and CDR2 is YYEKEE (reference sequence). Trimming cost V 2 bases and J 1 base; bases outside gene matches: 1. CDR3 length equals 15 residues. The TCRbeta library incorporated unique molecular identifiers. TCRdb ran MiXCR on the PCR reads and lists one entry per CDR3 protein. Of around 300,000 distinct CDR3 sequences in the sample, roughly 12% are singletons; the top ten hold about a quarter. Study results and caveats: The origin of alpha-beta T cells about two months after transplant was reportedly several hundred expanded graft clones. At the one-year point after transplant, T-cell counts and TCRbeta diversity were found to come mostly from T cells that had been newly produced.

The input for sequencing was peripheral blood, taken 180 days after TCRalphabeta/CD19-depleted stem cell transplant. The chain uses TRBV5-5 and TRBJ2-1, with TRBD2 identical over 9 bases. The receptor's source is a male patient between 2 and 15 years old who had a stem cell transplant for chronic granulomatous disease, so the T cells may come from the graft donor. The CDR3 DNA sequence: TGTGCCAGCAGCTTTCTAGCGGGGTCCTACAATGAGCAGTTCTTC. Encoded protein: CASSFLAGSYNEQFF.